This T cell receptor beta chain was identified in a study of control samples from healthy donors and cancer patients. Repertoires were generated with immunoSEQ multiplex PCR, while TCRdb's copy carries only in-frame clones and drops some. This sample carries 130,000 to 150,000 clones, just under 95% of them seen once, and the ten largest clones take around 14%. The CDR3 covers 12 residues. The germline gives CDR1 LGHDT, CDR2 YNNKEL (reference sequence). V gave up 1 base and J gave up 9 bases; unmatched junction bases: 0. This clone was observed a single time. Other DNA sequences in this sample translate to the same CDR3.

V and J are TRBV3-1 (or the pseudogene TRBV3-2) and TRBJ2-1; 7 positions match TRBD2. The sequence derives from a man aged 55 to 70 with colorectal cancer. Source material: PBMCs. CDR3 sequence: CASSQAGGEQFF. In DNA, the CDR3 is TGTGCCAGCAGCCAAGCGGGAGGTGAGCAGTTCTTC.